Listed here is a single T cell receptor beta chain. The data are from a study of T cell responses to AZD1222 COVID-19 vaccine. Assay used: immunoSEQ multiplex PCR; TCRdb lists only in-frame clones, some missing. The sample contains some 100,000 clones, 88% of which appear only once. Germline V gene lookup returns CDR1 SGHRS and CDR2 YFSETQ. The length of the CDR3 is 15 residues. Trimming took off 0 bases at V and 2 bases at J, with 11 bases between the two ends. The source of this sequence is an adult in good health. V is TRBV5-1 and J is TRBJ1-1; D might be TRBD1 (6 bases). Here the sequenced sample was peripheral blood, taken on day 0 of AZD1222 vaccination. DNA for the CDR3: TGCGCCAGCAGCTTGGGCGGGGGCAGAAACACTGAAGCTTTCTTT. Protein: CASSLGGGRNTEAFF.